What follows describes a single T cell receptor (beta chain). Its antigen is unidentified. PCR primers comprised 60 Vbeta and 13 Jbeta primers. Only in-frame clones appear in the TCRdb table, and some are missing; sequencing was by immunoSEQ multiplex PCR. The sample includes about 90,000 clones, less than 75% of them seen just once. Healthy bone marrow donors formed the donor group. This record belongs to a study of cytomegalovirus exposure and HLA in healthy donors. In the study overall: Of some 400 genotyped donors, about 80% grouped in the Caucasian-associated ancestry cluster. Findings and limits, study-wide: Rare TCR sequences dominated, though some public TCRs recurred in many donors.

The sequenced sample was PBMCs. The sequence was obtained from a man aged 25 to 40 in good health and CMV-seronegative.

CDR3 nucleotides: TGTGCCAGCAGCTCAAGACAGGGGCCAGGGGATGAGCAGTTCTTC. The encoded protein is CASSSRQGPGDEQFF. The chain has TRBV7-9 and TRBJ2-1; 8 bases match TRBD1. The CDR3 has 15 residues. Germline CDR1 and CDR2: SEHNR and FQNEAQ (reference sequence). V gave up 4 bases and J gave up 8 bases; unmatched junction bases: 10.